Sequencing of this T cell receptor (beta chain) was carried out in a study of Graves' ophthalmopathy and Graves' hyperthyroidism. From RNA, the CDR3 regions of TCR beta chains were amplified and sequenced. First-round RT-PCR employed HTBI primers, with a second-round multiplex PCR after it. TCRdb fed the multiplex PCR reads into MiXCR, producing one record per CDR3 protein. This table has around 1.1 million distinct CDR3 sequences, roughly 35% appearing once. CDR1 WSHSY and CDR2 SAAADI come from the germline V gene. Trimming took 4 bases from V and 8 from J; bases not matched to a gene: 6. The CDR3 is 13 amino acids.

Sequencing used peripheral blood or thyroid tissue (not recorded which). The TCR was taken from an adult man with Graves' hyperthyroidism. The chain links TRBV10-2 to TRBJ1-2; 8 bases align to TRBD1. CDR3 nucleotide sequence: TGCGCCAGCAGTGCCGGACAGGGAGGCGGCTACACCTTC. Encoded protein: CASSAGQGGGYTF.